Below are 6 T cell receptor delta chains sequenced from a single sample in a study of gamma-delta T cells after stem cell transplantation. TCRdb applied CATT to the RT-PCR reads for clone calling. This table holds some 1,300 delta-chain clones, around 2.5% found once. Sequenced: gamma-delta T cells. The receptors originated from a human donor. It is not recorded whose cells these are; they may come from a transplant donor.

In regard to this clone: For this DNA, TCRdb reports the protein of a much larger clone, which diverges at residue 9, most likely from a read error; the protein presented here is translated directly from the DNA. The CDR3 spells CALGETSTFCFTGTDKLIF. CDR3 DNA: TGTGCTCTTGGGGAAACTTCAACCTTCTGCTTCACGGGCACCGATAAACTCATCTTT. The gene calls are TRDV1 and TRDJ1; D is possibly TRDD2 (5 bases). There are 19 residues in the CDR3. Germline CDR1 TSWWSYY, CDR2 QGS. V lost 2 bases, J lost 1 base, and 23 bases lay in between.

On this clone: It differs at one base from a far larger clone, so likely a read error. Different DNA sequences within this sample yield the same CDR3. The chain employs TRDV1 and TRDJ1, with TRDD3 identical over 8 bases. This CDR3 is 18 amino acids long. CDR1 is TSWWSYY and CDR2 is QGS in the germline V gene. Germline trimming cut 1 base from V and 1 base from J; bases unmatched to any gene: 11. CDR3 in amino acids: CALGEHALLGILTDKLIF. The CDR3 nucleotides read TGTGCTCTTGGGGAACACGCCCTACTGGGGATACTCACCGATAAACTCATCTTT.

Points on this clone: The translation of this DNA and the TCRdb protein of a much larger clone differ at residue 10, probably owing to a read error; the protein shown here is translated from the DNA. The chain couples TRDV2 to TRDJ1; D perhaps matches TRDD3 (7 bases). This CDR3 contains 19 residues. Germline V gene lookup returns CDR1 GEAIGNYY and CDR2 EKD. The V end was cut by 2 bases, the J end by 4 bases, with 28 bases between. CDR3 coding DNA: TGTGCCTGTGACATCATTACTCTGGGGGTTCCAGAAATAAGCGATAAACTCATCTTT. It specifies CACDIITLGVPEISDKLIF.

As regards this clone: The protein recorded in TCRdb matches a much larger clone and deviates from this DNA's translation at residue 6, suggesting a read error; the protein here is obtained by translating the DNA. V usage is TRDV1 and J usage is TRDJ1; 9 nucleotides line up with TRDD3. V shed 3 bases, J shed 0 bases, and the junction held 23 bases outside the gene matches. Germline V gene data show CDR1 as TSWWSYY and CDR2 as QGS. The CDR3 has 22 residues. The CDR3 nucleotides read TGTGCTCTTGGGGATATCCATACGGGGTACTGGGGGACCGACCCGTACACCGATAAACTCATCTTT. Translated, it gives CALGDIHTGYWGTDPYTDKLIF.

This clone has more than one count but fewer than ten. This likely traces to a read error, being one base from a far larger clone. The same CDR3 also results from other DNA sequences found in this sample. The gene calls are TRDV1 and TRDJ1; 8 bases match TRDD2. CDR1 is TSWWSYY, CDR2 QGS, per germline. The CDR3 is made up of 19 amino acids. The CDR3 coding sequence is TGCGCTCTTGGGGTCCCGGCCTTCCTAAAGAATACTGGGACCTCTAAACTCATCTTT. Translated, it gives CALGVPAFLKNTGTSKLIF.

By share, this clone counts as medium-sized. This sequence is one base from a far larger clone and is likely a read error. Other DNA sequences in the sample encode the same CDR3. The V call is TRDV2, the J call TRDJ1; 9 bases are a match to TRDD3. The CDR3 spans 18 residues. Germline V gene lookup returns CDR1 GEAIGNYY and CDR2 EKD. The CDR3, as DNA: TGTGCCTGCGACACACTGGTACTGGGGGAACGGGGAACCGATAAACTCATCTTT. This translates into CACDTLVLGERGTDKLIF.